Detailed here is one T cell receptor (beta chain). Study processing details: Estimation of nucleated cell counts was performed using reference gene primer amplification. The method was immunoSEQ multiplex PCR; TCRdb's version includes in-frame clones alone and lacks a portion of them. V, J and clone size reflect that table, while D and trimming were determined from the DNA. In the table there are 200,000 to 250,000 clones, approximately 90% of which are singletons. V was shortened by 4 bases and J by 5 bases, with 16 bases between the two germline ends. CDR3 length: 15 residues. Germline loops: CDR1 SGHRS, CDR2 YFSETQ. The data are from a study of blood T cell repertoires in COVID-19. Study in general: From the United States, Italy and Spain came samples of acute and convalescent COVID-19. The analysed material was cDNA or gDNA that came from T cells, B-cell-depleted T cells, or PBMCs.

The chain recombines TRBV5-1 with TRBJ1-5; possible D gene TRBD1, 5 bases. This TCR was sampled from a man aged 25-45 years who had recovered from COVID-19. The sequenced sample was peripheral blood. CDR3 residues: CASSRIGRADQPQHF. CDR3 nucleotide sequence: TGCGCCAGCAGCCGGATAGGCAGGGCGGATCAGCCCCAGCATTTT.